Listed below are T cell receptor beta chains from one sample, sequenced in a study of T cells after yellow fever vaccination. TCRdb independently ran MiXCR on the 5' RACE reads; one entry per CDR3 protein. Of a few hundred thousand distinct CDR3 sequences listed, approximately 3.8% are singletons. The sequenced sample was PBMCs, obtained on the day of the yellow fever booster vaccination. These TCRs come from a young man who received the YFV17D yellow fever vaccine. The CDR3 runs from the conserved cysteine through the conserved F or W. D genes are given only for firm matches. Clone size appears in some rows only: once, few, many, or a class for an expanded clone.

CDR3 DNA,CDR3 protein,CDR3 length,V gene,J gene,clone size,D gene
TGTGCCAGCAGCTCGGTTTCGGGGCTAGCGGGGTCGGGTGAGCAGTTCTTC,CASSSVSGLAGSGEQFF,17,TRBV5-4,TRBJ2-1,.,TRBD2
TGCAGTGCTAGAAGGGCGGGTATCATGCAGTATTTT,CSARRAGIMQYF,12,TRBV20-1,TRBJ2-3,many,.
TGCGCCAGCAGCTTGGGGGGGACAGATAATTCACCCCTCCACTTT,CASSLGGTDNSPLHF,15,TRBV5-1,TRBJ1-6,many,TRBD1
TGTGCCAGCAGCCAGGGACTTCCCACCGGGGAGCTGTTTTTT,CASSQGLPTGELFF,14,TRBV28,TRBJ2-2,few,.
TGTGCCAGCAGCTTAGGTTACAGCCCTAACACCGGGGAGCTGTTTTTT,CASSLGYSPNTGELFF,16,TRBV7-2,TRBJ2-2,many,.
TGTGCCAGCAAGCAGGGGACTAGCACAGATACGCAGTATTTT,CASKQGTSTDTQYF,14,TRBV2,TRBJ2-3,.,.
TGCAGTGCTCCCGCCGGGGGAGACACTGAAGCTTTCTTT,CSAPAGGDTEAFF,13,TRBV20-1,TRBJ1-1,few,.
TGTGCCAGCAGTTTAGAAGATGGCAATGAGCAGTTCTTC,CASSLEDGNEQFF,13,TRBV12-3/TRBV12-4,TRBJ2-1,.,.
TGTGCCAGCAGCTATCATGAGACCCAGTACTTC,CASSYHETQYF,11,TRBV11-2,TRBJ2-5,many,.
TGCAGTGCTAGAGATGGAGGGCCGGGTCAGCCCCAGCATTTT,CSARDGGPGQPQHF,14,TRBV20-1,TRBJ1-5,few,.
TGTGCCAGCAGTTACTCCCAAGAACTAGCGGAAGAGACCCAGTACTTC,CASSYSQELAEETQYF,16,TRBV6-5,TRBJ2-5,few,TRBD2
TGCGCCAGCGGAGGCAGGGCAGAGGGCAATCAGCCCCAGCATTTT,CASGGRAEGNQPQHF,15,TRBV10-2,TRBJ1-5,few,.
TGTGCCAGCGAAGAAATCGCGGGGGTCATCACCGGGGAGCTGTTTTTT,CASEEIAGVITGELFF,16,TRBV2,TRBJ2-2,few,TRBD2
TGCGCCAGCAGCGGGACCGCTAGCGGGCCGCTCCTTTCCTTGCAGTTCTTC,CASSGTASGPLLSLQFF,17,TRBV5-1,TRBJ2-1,many,TRBD2
TGTGCCAGCAGCTCCTCCGGGACAGGGGTCTACAATGAGCAGTTCTTC,CASSSSGTGVYNEQFF,16,TRBV5-5,TRBJ2-1,many,TRBD1
TGCAGTGCCCGTCCACTAGCGGGGGGCCGGGCCAAAAACATTCAGTACTTC,CSARPLAGGRAKNIQYF,17,TRBV20-1,TRBJ2-4,many,TRBD2
TGCGCCAGCAGCCAAACAGGGGGATTGTATGAAAAACTGTTTTTT,CASSQTGGLYEKLFF,15,TRBV4-1,TRBJ1-4,many,TRBD1
TGCAGTGCTAGAGATTTGGGGGGACCACAAGAGACCCAGTACTTC,CSARDLGGPQETQYF,15,TRBV20-1,TRBJ2-5,few,.
TGTGCCAGCACCTTGGGCCAGGGGAACACTGAAGCTTTCTTT,CASTLGQGNTEAFF,14,TRBV7-9,TRBJ1-1,many,.
TGTGCCAGCAGCTTACTAGTTCCGGGAGGCGGACTGTTTTTT,CASSLLVPGGGLFF,14,TRBV7-9,TRBJ1-4,.,.
TGTGCCAGCAGCCGACGGACAGGGCTAGCCAAAAACATTCAGTACTTC,CASSRRTGLAKNIQYF,16,TRBV3-1,TRBJ2-4,few,TRBD1
TGTGCCAGCAGCCCGGGACTAGCGGACACCGGGGAGCTGTTTTTT,CASSPGLADTGELFF,15,TRBV5-6,TRBJ2-2,many,TRBD2
TGTGCCAGCAGCTTGGGACAGGGGGGGCGCGGCTTCACCTTC,CASSLGQGGRGFTF,14,TRBV7-2,TRBJ1-2,.,TRBD1
TGTGCCAGCAGCACTCTCGGCAACACTGAAGCTTTCTTT,CASSTLGNTEAFF,13,TRBV7-2,TRBJ1-1,few,.
TGTGCCAGCAGTCTGACGGCGGGGAGCACAGATACGCAGTATTTT,CASSLTAGSTDTQYF,15,TRBV6-4,TRBJ2-3,many,.
TGCACCAGCAGCCACCATGGTCCCCTCAGAGGGACCCAGTACTTC,CTSSHHGPLRGTQYF,15,TRBV1,TRBJ2-5,.,.
TGTGCCAGCAGCCGAAAGGGACAGAGCACAGATACGCAGTATTTT,CASSRKGQSTDTQYF,15,TRBV7-2,TRBJ2-3,many,TRBD1
TGCAGTGCTAGAGCGGGGACCGGTAATGAAAAACTGTTTTTT,CSARAGTGNEKLFF,14,TRBV20-1,TRBJ1-4,few,.
TGTGCCAGCAGTGAAAACAGCGGGGGATACAATGAGCAGTTCTTC,CASSENSGGYNEQFF,15,TRBV6-1,TRBJ2-1,many,TRBD2
TGCGCCAGCAGCTTGGCCGGACTGATCTACGAGCAGTACTTC,CASSLAGLIYEQYF,14,TRBV5-1,TRBJ2-7,few,.
TGCGCCAGCAGCCAGGGACAGGGGAGATACTACGAGCAGTACTTC,CASSQGQGRYYEQYF,15,TRBV5-1,TRBJ2-7,many,TRBD1
TGCAGCGTCGGTCAACTAGTACCCGGGGAGCTGTTTTTT,CSVGQLVPGELFF,13,TRBV29-1,TRBJ2-2,many,.
TGTGCCAGCACCCTGGGACAGGGAGATACGCAGTATTTT,CASTLGQGDTQYF,13,TRBV7-2,TRBJ2-3,many,TRBD1
TGTGCCAGCAGCCAAGAAAAGGACACAGATACGCAGTATTTT,CASSQEKDTDTQYF,14,TRBV4-2,TRBJ2-3,.,.
TGCAGTGCTACGGGACAGGTTAATTCACCCCTCCACTTT,CSATGQVNSPLHF,13,TRBV20-1,TRBJ1-6,few,TRBD1
TGTGCCAGCAGCCCAGCCACCACAGATACGCAGTATTTT,CASSPATTDTQYF,13,TRBV5-4,TRBJ2-3,few,.
TGTGCCAGCTCACGGGACAGGGAAAACACCATATATTTT,CASSRDRENTIYF,13,TRBV18,TRBJ1-3,few,TRBD1
TGTGCCAGCAGCCCTACGGGACAGGGGGCTGGAGATACGCAGTATTTT,CASSPTGQGAGDTQYF,16,TRBV7-2,TRBJ2-3,many,TRBD1
TGCAGTGCCCCAGGGTTGGATGAGCAGTTCTTC,CSAPGLDEQFF,11,TRBV20-1,TRBJ2-1,many,.
TGTGCCAGCAGACCTACTAGGGCCGGGGAGCTGTTTTTT,CASRPTRAGELFF,13,TRBV11-2,TRBJ2-2,many,.